This TCR beta chain comes out of a study of blood T cell repertoires in COVID-19. Study overall: Sources were T cells, B-cell-depleted T cells, or PBMCs; the material itself was cDNA or gDNA.

As originally analysed: Cell counts per sample came from amplifying reference gene primers. Method: immunoSEQ multiplex PCR; TCRdb's copy keeps in-frame clones and lacks some. V, J and clone size are taken as reported in that table, and D and trimming were inferred from the DNA itself. Of some 180,000 clones in the sample, about 87% are singletons; the top ten hold just over 2.5%. Looked up from germline, CDR1 is LGHDT and CDR2 is YNNKEL (reference sequence). V was cut by 4 bases and J by 5 bases, with 14 bases left in between. The CDR3 sequence is 15 residues long. The sequence came from an elderly woman with COVID-19, enrolled during active disease. The sample consisted of peripheral blood. The chain recombines TRBV3-1 (or the pseudogene TRBV3-2) with TRBJ2-2, with D possibly TRBD2 on 7 matching bases. The CDR3 loop is CASSPQAGQTGELFF. Written as DNA, the CDR3 is TGTGCCAGCAGCCCACAAGCGGGACAAACCGGGGAGCTGTTTTTT.